This T cell receptor (beta chain) was captured by sequencing in a study of OX40 agonist ivuxolimab in advanced cancers. Across the whole study: Ivuxolimab doses were 0.01, 0.1, 0.3, 1.5, 3 or 10 mg/kg every 2 weeks. The study's findings and limits: On average, CD8+ T cells had more expanded clones than CD4+.

The protocol was immunoSEQ multiplex PCR, while the TCRdb copy is restricted to in-frame clones and leaves out a portion. The sample shows around 38,000 clones, about 84% of them seen only once. This clone appeared once. The antigen is unknown. Germline CDR1 MNHNY, CDR2 SVGAGI (reference sequence). V lost 4 bases to trimming and J lost 4 bases; unmatched junction nucleotides: 9. The CDR3 sequence is 15 residues long. Anyone with autoimmune disease history or systemic immunosuppression was excluded. The starting material was CD4+ or CD8+ T cells sorted from blood, obtained in a trial of the OX40 agonist ivuxolimab. The chain is built from TRBV6-6 and TRBJ2-5; 7 bases align to TRBD1. The origin of this receptor is an adult with an advanced solid tumor such as melanoma, head and neck, liver or kidney cancer. The CDR3 protein is CASSSYRGRGETQYF. Here the CDR3 DNA reads TGTGCCAGCAGTTCGTACAGGGGACGGGGAGAGACCCAGTACTTC.